This TCR beta chain was recovered during a study of T cell responses to AZD1222 COVID-19 vaccine. CDR3 length equals 15 residues. The V and J ends lost 10 bases and 1 base respectively, with 17 bases between them. The germline CDR1 and CDR2 sequences are LNHDA and SQIVND (reference sequence). This clone is a singleton in its sample. Antigen: not known. Generated by immunoSEQ multiplex PCR, the TCRdb table keeps only in-frame clones and is missing some. Here the sample spans around 100,000 clones, about 90% being singletons. General study results and limits: Repertoires were sampled only after the peak T cell response. Rises in breadth and depth of Spike-specific TCRs came after two AZD1222 doses. Researchers report vaccine-associated CD4 TCRs spanning spike, with dominance at 160-218 and 743-854. Within unmutated variant regions lay the reported targets of nearly half of spike-specific TCRs.

The sequencing used peripheral blood, collected 28 days after the second AZD1222 dose. The chain combines TRBV19 with TRBJ2-1; D uncertain. The TCR sequence derives from an adult who received the AZD1222 COVID-19 vaccine. CDR3 in amino acids: CAISLPTDSYNEQFF. The CDR3 DNA follows: TGTGCCATTTCGCTCCCTACAGATTCCTACAATGAGCAGTTCTTC.